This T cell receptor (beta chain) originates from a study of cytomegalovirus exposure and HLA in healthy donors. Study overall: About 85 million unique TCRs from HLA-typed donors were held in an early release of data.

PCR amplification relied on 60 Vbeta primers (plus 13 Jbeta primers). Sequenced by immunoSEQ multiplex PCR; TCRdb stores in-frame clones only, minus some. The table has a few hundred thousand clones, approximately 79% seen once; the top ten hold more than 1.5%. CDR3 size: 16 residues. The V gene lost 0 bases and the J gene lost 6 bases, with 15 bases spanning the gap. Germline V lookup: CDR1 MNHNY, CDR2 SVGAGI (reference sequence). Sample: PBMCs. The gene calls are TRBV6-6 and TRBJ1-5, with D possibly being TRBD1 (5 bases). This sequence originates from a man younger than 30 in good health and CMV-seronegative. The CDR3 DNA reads TGTGCCAGCAGTTACTCGCCCAGGGCTGGTGGTCAGCCCCAGCATTTT. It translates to CASSYSPRAGGQPQHF.